The 32 T cell receptor beta chains listed next were all sequenced from one sample in a study of cytomegalovirus exposure and HLA in healthy donors. The PCR employed 60 Vbeta primers together with 13 Jbeta primers. TCRdb's copy holds only in-frame clones and misses some; the assay was immunoSEQ multiplex PCR. The sample carries some 140,000 clones, roughly 80% recorded once. The sequencing input was PBMCs. The source is a man aged 25-45 years in good health and CMV-seropositive.

The V gene is TRBV14, the J gene TRBJ2-7; TRBD1 matches at 7 bases. The germline CDR1 and CDR2 sequences are SGHDN and FVKESK. Trimming cost V 3 bases and J 0 bases; bases outside gene matches: 8. This CDR3 is built from 16 residues. The CDR3 sequence is CASSHYDRASSYEQYF. CDR3 DNA: TGTGCCAGCAGCCACTACGACAGGGCCAGCTCCTACGAGCAGTACTTC.

The chain is built from TRBV28 and TRBJ1-2; D call uncertain. Germline values: CDR1 MDHEN, CDR2 SYDVKM. The CDR3 loop spans 16 amino acids. V was trimmed by 3 bases and J by 0 bases, leaving 14 bases between them. CDR3 sequence: CASSLFRRTSNYGYTF. The DNA of the CDR3 is TGTGCCAGCAGTTTGTTCAGGAGGACTTCTAACTATGGCTACACCTTC.

The gene calls are TRBV29-1 and TRBJ1-2, with D hard to call. The CDR3 has 12 amino acids. Per germline, CDR1 SQVTM and CDR2 ANQGSEA. Deletions cut 7 bases from V and 8 bases from J, with 17 bases between. The CDR3 region has the DNA TGCAGCGCCCCTGCGGGATTGGGCGGCTACACCTTC. It codes for CSAPAGLGGYTF.

This clone has a handful of counts. V gene TRBV5-6 combines with J gene TRBJ2-7; 7 bases map to TRBD1. V lost 0 bases to trimming and J lost 2 bases; unmatched junction nucleotides: 5. The CDR3 has 15 residues. Germline lookup yields CDR1 SGHDT and CDR2 YYEEEE. CDR3: CASSLDPGGTYEQYF. As DNA, the CDR3 is TGTGCCAGCAGCTTGGACCCAGGGGGAACCTACGAGCAGTACTTC.

The rearrangement links TRBV7-3 to TRBJ2-1; D ambiguous. V was cut by 2 bases and J by 4 bases, with 6 bases left in between. This CDR3 contains 13 residues. Germline-derived CDR1 and CDR2 are SGHTA and FQGTGA. The DNA of the CDR3 is TGTGCCAGCAGCTTATCGGTGTACAATGAGCAGTTCTTC. Translated: CASSLSVYNEQFF.

The chain is built from TRBV11-2 and TRBJ2-7; 8 bases line up with TRBD2. Germline CDR1 reads SGHAT; CDR2 reads FQNNGV. Trimming removed 5 bases from V and 4 bases from J; junction bases left unmatched: 10. This CDR3 contains 15 residues. The DNA of the CDR3 is TGTGCCAGCAGCCCCTCAAGCGGGAGATCATACGAGCAGTACTTC. It encodes CASSPSSGRSYEQYF.

This chain uses TRBV7-9 with TRBJ1-1; D is ambiguous. The V gene's germline CDR1 is SEHNR and CDR2 FQNEAQ (reference sequence). V was trimmed by 6 bases and J by 2 bases, leaving 10 bases between them. The CDR3 is 13 residues long. Written as DNA, the CDR3 is TGTGCCAGCAGTTACCAAGCTAACACTGAAGCTTTCTTT. Protein product: CASSYQANTEAFF. Looking up the rest from reference TRBV7-9 and TRBJ1-1 gives the full variable domain: DTGVSQNPRHKITKRGQNVTFRCDPISEHNRLYWYRQTLGQGPEFLTYFQNEAQLEKSRLLSDRFSAERPKGSFSTLEIQRTEQGDSAMYLCASSYQANTEAFFGQGTRLTVV.

The chain recombines TRBV2 with TRBJ1-2; D unclear. Trimming took 4 bases from V and 4 from J, leaving 10 bases between them. CDR3 length equals 13 residues. The germline V gene has CDR1 SNHLY and CDR2 FYNNEI. Here the CDR3 DNA reads TGTGCCAGCAGTGTAGACGGGAGCTATGGCTACACCTTC. It specifies CASSVDGSYGYTF.

The rearrangement links TRBV7-9 to TRBJ2-1; 16 nucleotides match TRBD2. J was trimmed by 1 base and V by 4 bases; bases with no gene match: 7. This CDR3 has 19 amino acids. The germline V gene encodes CDR1 SEHNR and CDR2 FQNEAQ (reference sequence). The CDR3 sequence: CASSSSGTSGRESYNEQFF. CDR3 DNA sequence: TGTGCCAGCAGCTCCTCCGGGACTAGCGGGAGGGAATCCTACAATGAGCAGTTCTTC.

The J gene is TRBJ2-7, the V gene TRBV7-6, with 7 nucleotides matching TRBD2. The germline CDR1 and CDR2 sequences are SGHVS and FNYEAQ. Losses at the gene ends were 0 bases for V and 5 bases for J; bases not matched to a gene: 4. The CDR3 length is 14 residues. For the CDR3, the DNA is TGTGCCAGCAGCTTAGCGGGAGGGCCCCACGAGCAGTACTTC. It translates to CASSLAGGPHEQYF. Variable domain in full (rest from reference TRBV7-6 and TRBJ2-7): GAGVSQSPRYKVTKRGQDVALRCDPISGHVSLYWYRQALGQGPEFLTYFNYEAQQDKSGLPNDRFSAERPEGSISTLTIQRTEQRDSAMYRCASSLAGGPHEQYFGPGTRLTVT.

This clone was counted only a few times. The chain joins TRBV7-9 to TRBJ2-3, with TRBD2 matching over 7 bases. The germline gives CDR1 SEHNR, CDR2 FQNEAQ (reference sequence). The CDR3 consists of 16 residues. V shed 4 bases and J 0 bases; nucleotides not matched to a gene: 7. CDR3 protein: CASSYLIAGSTDTQYF. Here the CDR3 DNA reads TGTGCCAGCAGCTACCTGATAGCGGGCAGCACAGATACGCAGTATTTT.

The CDR3 here is CASSQGGRAENEQFF. Written as DNA, the CDR3 is TGTGCCAGCAGCCAAGGAGGGAGGGCCGAGAATGAGCAGTTCTTC. The V and J genes are TRBV4-2 and TRBJ2-1; the match to TRBD2 covers 7 bases. The CDR3 consists of 15 residues. Germline CDR1 is LGHNA and CDR2 is YNFKEQ. V shed 1 base, J shed 7 bases, and the junction held 7 bases outside the gene matches.

The chain employs TRBV6-1 and TRBJ2-1; 8 nucleotides agree with TRBD2. CDR1 and CDR2 (germline): MNHNS, SASEGT. The CDR3 is 16 amino acids. The junction had 5 bases not matched to a gene; V was cut back by 3 bases and J by 1 base. Written as DNA, the CDR3 is TGTGCCAGCAGTGATACCGCGGGAGGTTCCTACAATGAGCAGTTCTTC. Protein sequence: CASSDTAGGSYNEQFF.

The table lists this clone with a few counts. The chain carries TRBV28 and TRBJ1-5; possibly TRBD1 for D (5 bases). This CDR3 has 13 residues. V was cut by 8 bases and J by 4 bases, with 12 bases left in between. Germline V gene lookup returns CDR1 MDHEN and CDR2 SYDVKM. Written as DNA, the CDR3 is TGTGCCAGCGGAGATGGGGGGAATCAGCCCCAGCATTTT. Protein sequence: CASGDGGNQPQHF.

The gene calls are TRBV4-1 and TRBJ2-7; TRBD1 is a possible D gene (5 bases). This CDR3 has 16 amino acids. CDR1 MGHRA and CDR2 YSYEKL come from the germline V gene. V was trimmed by 1 base and J by 2 bases, leaving 15 bases between them. The CDR3 DNA reads TGCGCCAGCAGCCAAGTTAAATCGGACACCACCTACGAGCAGTACTTC. Translating gives CASSQVKSDTTYEQYF.

The chain joins TRBV6-5 to TRBJ2-7, with 10 bases lining up with TRBD2. The CDR3 is made up of 14 amino acids. The trim removed 6 bases at V and 0 bases at J, leaving 2 bases unmatched. Germline CDR1 and CDR2: MNHEY and SVGAGI. The CDR3 DNA sequence: TGTGCCAGCAGGGCTAGCGGGAGCTCCTACGAGCAGTACTTC. It encodes CASRASGSSYEQYF.

The rearrangement uses TRBV6-4 and TRBJ1-1, with 8 bases identical to TRBD1. The CDR3 consists of 13 residues. Germline trimming cut 5 bases from V and 3 bases from J; bases unmatched to any gene: 2. Germline lookup yields CDR1 MRHNA and CDR2 SNTAGT. The CDR3 here is CASSSDRDTEAFF. The DNA of the CDR3 is TGTGCCAGCAGTTCGGACAGGGACACTGAAGCTTTCTTT.

This sequence joins TRBV5-1 and TRBJ1-1, with D maybe TRBD1 (5 bases). Germline lookup yields CDR1 SGHRS and CDR2 YFSETQ. The ends were cut back, 0 bases at V and 8 bases at J, with 14 bases in the middle. The CDR3 runs 14 residues. This CDR3 is CASSLESGGREAFF. In DNA, the CDR3 is TGCGCCAGCAGCTTGGAATCCGGGGGTCGGGAAGCTTTCTTT.

The chain couples TRBV5-1 to TRBJ2-7; TRBD2 matches at 11 bases. V lost 0 bases and J lost 3; bases outside the gene matches: 8. Germline lookup yields CDR1 SGHRS and CDR2 YFSETQ. The CDR3 contains 17 residues. The CDR3 is CASSLATSGSIGYEQYF. In DNA, the CDR3 is TGCGCCAGCAGCTTGGCCACTAGCGGGAGTATTGGCTACGAGCAGTACTTC.

The chain couples TRBV28 to TRBJ2-2; TRBD1 agrees at 12 bases. This CDR3 spans 18 amino acids. The germline V gene encodes CDR1 MDHEN and CDR2 SYDVKM. Trimming at V came to 3 bases and at J to 3 bases, leaving 8 bases not matched to a gene. The CDR3 DNA sequence: TGTGCCAGCAGTTTCGATGGGACAGGGGGCTGGGACACCGGGGAGCTGTTTTTT. Translated, it gives CASSFDGTGGWDTGELFF.

The J gene is TRBJ1-1, the V gene TRBV5-4; possible D gene TRBD1, 5 bases. Germline V gene lookup returns CDR1 SGHNT and CDR2 YYREEE (reference sequence). This CDR3 has 14 amino acids. Trimming cost V 4 bases and J 0 bases, with 10 bases left between them. DNA of the CDR3: TGTGCCAGCAGCCAGACAGTCATGAACACTGAAGCTTTCTTT. It is translated as CASSQTVMNTEAFF.

The rearrangement links TRBV11-2 to TRBJ1-2, with D maybe TRBD1 (6 bases). The germline V gene has CDR1 SGHAT and CDR2 FQNNGV. The CDR3 has 16 amino acids. The V gene lost 4 bases and the J gene lost 7 bases, with 22 bases spanning the gap. The CDR3 is CASSSHVGGQGGGYTF. As DNA, the CDR3 is TGTGCCAGCAGCTCCCACGTGGGGGGGCAGGGAGGTGGCTACACCTTC.

V is TRBV7-9 and J is TRBJ2-1, with TRBD1 matching over 9 bases. Trimming took 5 bases from V and 8 from J; bases not matched to a gene: 7. Germline V gives CDR1 SEHNR, CDR2 FQNEAQ (reference sequence). The CDR3 contains 14 residues. The DNA for the CDR3 is TGTGCCAGCAGCCACCGGGACAGGGCACATGAGCAGTTCTTC. It encodes CASSHRDRAHEQFF.

The chain carries TRBV30 and TRBJ2-1, with 13 bases fitting TRBD2. Per germline, CDR1 GTSNPN and CDR2 SVGIG (reference sequence). V shed 4 bases, J shed 7 bases, and the junction held 13 bases outside the gene matches. CDR3 length: 17 amino acids. The CDR3 reads CAWTNERTSGSRNEQFF. The CDR3 DNA is TGTGCCTGGACCAACGAACGGACTAGCGGGAGTCGGAATGAGCAGTTCTTC.

The chain employs TRBV27 and TRBJ2-2, with D perhaps matching TRBD1 (6 bases). Per the germline V gene, CDR1 is MNHEY and CDR2 is SMNVEV (reference sequence). The CDR3 totals 15 residues. Trimming pared 0 bases from V and 3 bases from J, leaving 8 bases between. The CDR3 sequence is CASSLSAGDTGELFF. DNA for the CDR3: TGTGCCAGCAGTTTATCGGCAGGGGACACCGGGGAGCTGTTTTTT.

As regards this clone: The junction shows a germline mismatch at one end, possibly a read error. The chain has TRBV28 and TRBJ2-7; 7 nucleotides agree with TRBD1. CDR3 length equals 15 residues. The germline CDR1 and CDR2 sequences are MDHEN and SYDVKM. The CDR3 loop is CASSPDGTVRGLAWF. As DNA, the CDR3 is TGTGCCAGCAGTCCGGATGGGACAGTCCGGGGCTTGGCATGGTTC. Drawing the rest from reference TRBV28 and TRBJ2-7, the complete variable domain is DVKVTQSSRYLVKRTGEKVFLECVQDMDHENMFWYRQDPGLGLRLIYFSYDVKMKEKGDIPEGYSVSREKKERFSLILESASTNQTSMYLCASSPDGTVRGLAWFGPGTRLTVT.

The chain couples TRBV27 to TRBJ2-6, with 7 bases matching TRBD2. CDR3 length equals 17 residues. Per germline, CDR1 MNHEY and CDR2 SMNVEV (reference sequence). V lost 6 bases to trimming and J lost 0 bases; unmatched junction nucleotides: 8. The CDR3 nucleotides are TGTGCCAGCAGCATCGAGCGGGACTCCTCTGGGGCCAACGTCCTGACTTTC. Its translation: CASSIERDSSGANVLTF.

The V and J genes are TRBV21-1 and TRBJ2-1; TRBD2, the D gene given by the table, was not confirmed from the DNA. TRBV21-1 is flagged as a pseudogene. The CDR3 runs to 14 residues. As DNA, the CDR3 is TGTGCCAGCAGCAACCAGGGCGGGAGGTATGAGCAGTTCTTC. Translating it yields CASSNQGGRYEQFF.

V and J are TRBV28 and TRBJ2-3, with D hard to call. The CDR3 contains 12 residues. V lost 7 bases and J 0 bases, leaving 5 bases between the germline ends. Germline CDR1 MDHEN, CDR2 SYDVKM. Written as DNA, the CDR3 is TGTGCCAGCACCACTAGCACAGATACGCAGTATTTT. This translates into CASTTSTDTQYF.

The rearrangement joins TRBV5-6 to TRBJ2-7, with 7 bases lining up with TRBD1. Germline loops: CDR1 SGHDT, CDR2 YYEEEE. This CDR3 contains 13 residues. Trimming took 4 bases from V and 7 from J; bases not matched to a gene: 8. The CDR3 DNA sequence: TGTGCCAGCAGCCCGATGACAGGGTGGGAGCAGTACTTC. Translation gives CASSPMTGWEQYF.

The chain employs TRBV29-1 and TRBJ2-1, with a tentative D call TRBD2 (6 bases). The V gene lost 6 bases and the J gene lost 3 bases, with 15 bases spanning the gap. This CDR3 spans 14 amino acids. Per the germline V gene, CDR1 is SQVTM and CDR2 is ANQGSEA. DNA of the CDR3: TGCAGCGTAATCGGCGGGAAGGACTACAATGAGCAGTTCTTC. Protein sequence: CSVIGGKDYNEQFF.

The chain uses TRBV6-1 and TRBJ1-3; TRBD1 is a possible D gene (5 bases). V lost 4 bases and J 2 bases, leaving 12 bases between the germline ends. CDR1 and CDR2 (germline): MNHNS, SASEGT. The CDR3 is 15 amino acids. CDR3 region: CASSARETTGNTIYF. Here the CDR3 DNA reads TGTGCCAGCAGTGCCAGGGAAACCACTGGAAACACCATATATTTT.